This T cell receptor (beta chain) was sequenced in a study of T cell changes during pregnancy in multiple sclerosis. Libraries were prepared by immunoSEQ multiplex PCR; TCRdb keeps only in-frame clonotypes and omits some of them. Of some 77,000 clones in the sample, about 93% were seen once. V lost 5 bases and J lost 3, with 21 bases in between. The CDR3 totals 17 residues. Germline V gene lookup returns CDR1 SGHNT and CDR2 YYREEE (reference sequence). Material: peripheral blood, obtained after pregnancy. This clonotype was sampled from a female donor in good health, enrolled as a control in a pregnancy study. The V and J genes are TRBV5-4 and TRBJ2-1, with D possibly being TRBD1 (6 bases). The CDR3 is CASSSVLLGQIYNEQFF. The CDR3 bases are TGTGCCAGCAGTTCGGTCCTATTAGGACAGATCTACAATGAGCAGTTCTTC.